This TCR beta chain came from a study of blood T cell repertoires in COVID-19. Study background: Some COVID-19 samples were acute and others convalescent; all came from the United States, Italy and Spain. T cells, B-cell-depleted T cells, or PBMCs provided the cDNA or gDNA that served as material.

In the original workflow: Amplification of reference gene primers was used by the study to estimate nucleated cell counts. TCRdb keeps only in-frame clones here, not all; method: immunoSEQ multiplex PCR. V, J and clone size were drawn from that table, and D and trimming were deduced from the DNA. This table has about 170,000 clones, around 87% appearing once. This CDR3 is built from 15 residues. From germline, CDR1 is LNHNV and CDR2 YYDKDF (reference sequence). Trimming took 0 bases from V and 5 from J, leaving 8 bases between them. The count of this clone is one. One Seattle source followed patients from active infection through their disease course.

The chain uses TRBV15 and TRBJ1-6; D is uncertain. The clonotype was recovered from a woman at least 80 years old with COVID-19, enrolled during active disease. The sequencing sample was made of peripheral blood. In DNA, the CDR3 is TGTGCCACCAGCAGAGATCGTGGCCATAATTCACCCCTCCACTTT. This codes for CATSRDRGHNSPLHF.